This TCR beta chain was identified during a study of blood T cell repertoires in COVID-19. Whole-study context: Samples of COVID-19 (acute and convalescent) were obtained from the United States, Italy and Spain.

Authors' processing steps: Estimation of nucleated cell counts relied on the amplification of reference gene primers. Clones were sequenced by immunoSEQ multiplex PCR, and TCRdb holds only the in-frame ones, with some missing. V and J calls and clone size are those listed in that table; D and trimming were worked out from the DNA. Of over 200,000 clones listed, about 79% are singletons. The material sequenced was peripheral blood. The receptor's source is a man in his forties who had recovered from COVID-19.

The CDR3 nucleotides are TGTGCCAGCAGCCGAGCGGGTGGGGCCAACGTCCTGACTTTC. Its protein product is CASSRAGGANVLTF. The chain carries TRBV11-3 and TRBJ2-6, with D perhaps matching TRBD2 (6 bases). The V end lost 5 bases, the J end lost 3 bases, and 8 bases lay between the germline ends. The CDR3 has 14 amino acids. The germline V gene encodes CDR1 SGHNT and CDR2 YENEEA.